The clone carrying this T cell receptor beta chain was recorded only once. This sample is part of a study of blood T cell repertoires in COVID-19. On the study more broadly: There were acute and convalescent COVID-19 samples, and they came from the United States, Italy and Spain. Nucleic acid was either cDNA or gDNA, and it came from T cells, B-cell-depleted T cells, or PBMCs.

V dropped 5 bases and J dropped 4; count of bases not matched to a gene: 13. Per germline, CDR1 SGHTA and CDR2 FQGNSA. The CDR3 runs to 16 residues. Patients in Seattle were enrolled during active infection, then followed longitudinally. As originally analysed: By means of reference gene primer amplification, nucleated cell counts were estimated. The repertoire was sequenced with immunoSEQ multiplex PCR; TCRdb's copy has only in-frame clones and lacks some. The DNA was the basis for D and trimming; V, J and clone size are from that table. The table records 45,000 to 70,000 clones, approximately 87% of them present only once.

This clonotype was obtained from a woman aged 55-69 years with COVID-19, enrolled during active disease. Sequenced: peripheral blood. This rearrangement joins TRBV7-2 to TRBJ2-7; 8 nucleotides agree with TRBD2. CDR3 DNA: TGTGCCAGCAGCCACGATTTGGGCGGGGGGCCATACGAGCAGTACTTC. Encoded protein: CASSHDLGGGPYEQYF.